A single sample is the source of the 8 T cell receptor beta chains below, sequenced in a study of T cell responses to AZD1222 COVID-19 vaccine. Profiling relied on immunoSEQ multiplex PCR, and the TCRdb table lists in-frame clones only, not all of them. This table holds 85,000 to 130,000 clones, more than 75% found once. The sample consisted of peripheral blood, taken on day 0 of AZD1222 vaccination. The receptors were gathered from an adult in good health.

The rearrangement uses TRBV7-2 and TRBJ1-2, with a weak D call TRBD1 (5 bases). This CDR3 region has 15 residues. Trimming stripped 2 bases from V and 8 bases from J, with 18 bases between. From germline, CDR1 is SGHTA and CDR2 FQGNSA. Here the CDR3 reads CASSLQKGAGLGYTF. The CDR3 DNA is TGTGCCAGCAGCTTACAGAAAGGGGCCGGGTTGGGCTACACCTTC.

In its sample, this clone was seen a few times. V and J are TRBV4-3 and TRBJ1-4, with D hard to call. This CDR3 comprises 16 residues. The V end lost 0 bases, the J end lost 7 bases, and 15 bases lay between the germline ends. Germline V lookup: CDR1 LGHNA, CDR2 YSLEER. CDR3 DNA sequence: TGCGCCAGCAGCCAAGATTTCGGTATTTTGCGTGAAAAACTGTTTTTT. Encoded protein: CASSQDFGILREKLFF.

This clone was detected once. The chain couples TRBV7-9 to TRBJ1-2; 7 bases fit TRBD1. The length of the CDR3 is 13 residues. V dropped 5 bases and J dropped 9; count of bases not matched to a gene: 9. Germline lookup yields CDR1 SEHNR and CDR2 FQNEAQ (reference sequence). CDR3 in amino acids: CASSPDRERSYTF. CDR3 nucleotides: TGTGCCAGCAGCCCCGACAGGGAGAGGAGCTACACCTTC.

CDR3 protein: CASTPSGDTLFYSNQPQHF. In DNA form, the CDR3 reads TGTGCCAGTACCCCGTCGGGGGACACCCTCTTCTATAGCAATCAGCCCCAGCATTTT. The V gene is TRBV19, the J gene TRBJ1-5, with a tentative D call TRBD1 (6 bases). The CDR3 contains 19 residues. The V end was cut by 7 bases, the J end by 0 bases, with 25 bases between. From germline, CDR1 is LNHDA and CDR2 SQIVND (reference sequence).

The chain employs TRBV5-1 and TRBJ2-7, with D possibly matching TRBD2 (7 bases). This CDR3 comprises 14 residues. V dropped 7 bases and J dropped 3 bases, with 17 bases sitting between them. Germline V lookup: CDR1 SGHRS, CDR2 YFSETQ. CDR3 bases: TGCGCCAGCCGGATGACGGGGGGCCACTACGAGCAGTACTTC. Translating it yields CASRMTGGHYEQYF.

The V call is TRBV19, the J call TRBJ2-1; 7 nucleotides agree with TRBD2. The trim removed 3 bases at V and 6 bases at J, leaving 2 bases unmatched. Germline V lookup: CDR1 LNHDA, CDR2 SQIVND (reference sequence). There are 13 residues in the CDR3. In DNA, the CDR3 is TGTGCCAGTAGTATCAGGGAGGGCAATGAGCAGTTCTTC. It yields the protein CASSIREGNEQFF. Together with reference TRBV19 and TRBJ2-1, the CDR3 gives the full variable domain: DGGITQSPKYLFRKEGQNVTLSCEQNLNHDAMYWYRQDPGQGLRLIYYSQIVNDFQKGDIAEGYSVSREKKESFPLTVTSAQKNPTAFYLCASSIREGNEQFFGPGTRLTVL.

The CDR3 is CASSLGEVGRNYGYTF. CDR3 DNA sequence: TGTGCCAGCAGTCTTGGGGAGGTGGGTCGGAACTATGGCTACACCTTC. V is TRBV6-6 and J is TRBJ1-2; no reliable D call. The V gene lost 5 bases and the J gene lost 2 bases, with 18 bases spanning the gap. The germline V gene has CDR1 MNHNY and CDR2 SVGAGI (reference sequence). The CDR3 length is 16 residues.

The chain employs TRBV28 and TRBJ1-1, with D unresolved. This CDR3 has 13 residues. The V gene's germline CDR1 is MDHEN and CDR2 SYDVKM. V gave up 10 bases and J gave up 6 bases, with 18 bases separating them. The CDR3: CATFRSSPPEAFF. In DNA form, the CDR3 reads TGTGCCACTTTCCGGTCCAGTCCCCCTGAAGCTTTCTTT. Variable domain in full (rest from reference TRBV28 and TRBJ1-1): DVKVTQSSRYLVKRTGEKVFLECVQDMDHENMFWYRQDPGLGLRLIYFSYDVKMKEKGDIPEGYSVSREKKERFSLILESASTNQTSMYLCATFRSSPPEAFFGQGTRLTVV.